This is a list of T cell receptor beta chains from one sample in a study of control samples from healthy donors and cancer patients. Produced via immunoSEQ multiplex PCR; TCRdb's table is partial and in-frame only. The top ten hold 12% of the sample, which has 150,000 or so clones, roughly 90% seen once. The sample taken for sequencing was blood. The origin of the receptors is a man younger than 40 in good health. Both conserved end residues are part of each CDR3. Fields, in order: V gene, clone size, D gene, J gene, CDR3 DNA, CDR3 protein. A D gene is named only where the DNA matches it firmly. Clone size is not always given. Where it is, it says once, few, many or a class for expanded clones.

>TRBV5-5|-|TRBD1|TRBJ2-2
TGTGCCAGCAGCAGAGAGACAGGGACGAACACCGGGGAGCTGTTTTTT
CASSRETGTNTGELFF
>TRBV7-2|once|-|TRBJ1-3
TGTGCCAGCAGCATATCGATTGTAGGGTCTGGAAACACCATATATTTT
CASSISIVGSGNTIYF
>TRBV9|once|-|TRBJ1-5
TGTGCCAGCCGCCCGGGGGGGGGAGGCAATCAGCCCCAGCATTTT
CASRPGGGGNQPQHF
>TRBV3-1/TRBV3-2|once|-|TRBJ2-2
TGTGCCAGCAGTCTTCGCAGGGGGGCGAACACCGGGGAGCTGTTTTTT
CASSLRRGANTGELFF
>TRBV20-1|-|-|TRBJ2-5
TGCAGTGCTAGTAGCCCCCCCACTCGGGAGACCCAGTACTTC
CSASSPPTRETQYF
>TRBV15|few|TRBD1|TRBJ1-6
TGTGCCACCAGCAGAGATTACGGGACAGGGAGTCCCCTCCACTTT
CATSRDYGTGSPLHF
>TRBV2|-|TRBD1|TRBJ1-5
TGTGCCAGCAGTGTCGACAGGGGTAGGACTCAGCCCCAGCATTTT
CASSVDRGRTQPQHF
>TRBV7-6|-|TRBD1|TRBJ2-2
TGTGCCAGCAGCTCGACAGGGCGAACCGGGGAGCTGTTTTTT
CASSSTGRTGELFF
>TRBV6-1|-|-|TRBJ2-2
TGTGCCAGCAGTGAACAACTCCGGACCGGGGAGCTGTTTTTT
CASSEQLRTGELFF
>TRBV27|-|TRBD1|TRBJ1-2
TGTGCCAGCAGTTTAAACACAGGGGGCCGCTATGGCTACACCTTC
CASSLNTGGRYGYTF
>TRBV5-5|few|-|TRBJ2-5
TGTGCCAGCAGCTTGACCGGGGCTGAGACCCAGTACTTC
CASSLTGAETQYF
>TRBV19|once|TRBD1|TRBJ1-5
TGTGCCAGTAGTATTGGGACAGGAGGGGGATGGAATTTAAATCAGCCCCAGCATTTT
CASSIGTGGGWNLNQPQHF
>TRBV4-1|few|-|TRBJ1-1
TGCGCCAGCAGCCTGAACCAGGTGGCTTTCTTT
CASSLNQVAFF
>TRBV20-1|once|-|TRBJ2-5
TGCAGTGCACAAAACCAAGAGACCCAGTACTTC
CSAQNQETQYF
>TRBV5-5|-|-|TRBJ2-7
TGTGCCAGCAGTTTTACCGCACACGGAGGGGGCGAGCAGTACTTC
CASSFTAHGGGEQYF
>TRBV4-1|once|-|TRBJ1-2
TGCGCCAGCAGCCCCCCGGGGGGAGGAAGCTACACCTTC
CASSPPGGGSYTF
>TRBV7-3|-|TRBD1|TRBJ2-1
TGTGCCAGCAGCTCTTGGGACAGGGGGGACTACAATGAGCAGTTCTTC
CASSSWDRGDYNEQFF
>TRBV5-1|-|TRBD1|TRBJ2-1
TGCGCCAGCAGCTTTGTTTGGGACAGAGACTACAATGAGCAGTTCTTC
CASSFVWDRDYNEQFF
>TRBV29-1|-|-|TRBJ2-7
TGCAGCGTTGAAGCCAGGGAGGAGCAGTACTTC
CSVEAREEQYF
>TRBV12-1|few|-|TRBJ1-2
TGTGCCAGCATCCAAGACAGGGGGACTGGCTACACCTTC
CASIQDRGTGYTF
>TRBV5-1|-|-|TRBJ2-1
TGCGCCAGCAGCTTGGAAGGGGGGGCTATGAATGAGCAGTTCTTC
CASSLEGGAMNEQFF
>TRBV6-5|once|-|TRBJ1-1
TGTGCCAGCAGTTACTCGAAAGGGAACACTGAAGCTTTCTTT
CASSYSKGNTEAFF
>TRBV19|-|-|TRBJ2-7
TGTGCCAGTAGTGCCCAGGAGCCCTACGAGCAGTACTTC
CASSAQEPYEQYF
>TRBV3-1/TRBV3-2|once|-|TRBJ2-3
TGTGCCAGCAGCCACCAGAAGGGCGCGCAGTATTTT
CASSHQKGAQYF
>TRBV7-9|-|-|TRBJ2-3
TGTGCCAGCAGCTTAGCGGGGGGTTACACAGATACGCAGTATTTT
CASSLAGGYTDTQYF
>TRBV11-3|-|-|TRBJ1-5
TGTGCCAGCAGTCCCCCCCCCTGGCAAAGGGGCAATCAGCCCCAGCATTTT
CASSPPPWQRGNQPQHF
>TRBV5-4|-|-|TRBJ2-3
TGTGCCAGCAGCTTGATTGTCAGGGATAGGGCAGATACGCAGTATTTT
CASSLIVRDRADTQYF
>TRBV24-1|once|TRBD2|TRBJ2-3
TGTGCCACCAGTGCCATCCCGGGGCGGGGGAGCACAGATACGCAGTATTTT
CATSAIPGRGSTDTQYF
>TRBV19|-|-|TRBJ1-5
TGTGCCAGTAGTCTTCGGGGGGGGAACCAGCCCCAGCATTTT
CASSLRGGNQPQHF
>TRBV29-1|-|TRBD1|TRBJ2-1
TGCAGCCTCGACAGGGGGTACAATGAGCAGTTCTTC
CSLDRGYNEQFF
>TRBV7-9|-|-|TRBJ1-4
TGTGCCAGCAGCTCACCCGGGACTGGGAATGAAAAACTGTTTTTT
CASSSPGTGNEKLFF
>TRBV5-6|-|-|TRBJ2-5
TGTGCCAGCAGCTTAGAGGGGCGCATGGAGACCCAGTACTTC
CASSLEGRMETQYF
>TRBV3-1/TRBV3-2|-|-|TRBJ2-5
TGTGCCAGCAGCCCAGCAGTACAAGAGACCCAGTACTTC
CASSPAVQETQYF
>TRBV2|-|-|TRBJ2-7
TGTGCCAGCAGTGAAGGAACGTTGGGCACCTACGAGCAGTACTTC
CASSEGTLGTYEQYF
>TRBV6-5|-|-|TRBJ2-3
TGTGCCAGCAGTTACTCTGGGGAGTTCACAGATACGCAGTATTTT
CASSYSGEFTDTQYF
>TRBV10-3|-|TRBD1|TRBJ1-1
TGTGCCATAGGGGGCTGGAGCACTGAAGCTTTCTTT
CAIGGWSTEAFF
>TRBV5-6|-|TRBD2|TRBJ2-1
TGTGCCAGCAGCTGGGGTAGTAGCGGGGGGGTCTCCTACAATGAGCAGTTCTTC
CASSWGSSGGVSYNEQFF
>TRBV13|-|-|TRBJ2-1
TGTGCCAGCAGCTTAGTAGGGGGGCGGACTCGTGACAATGAGCAGTTCTTC
CASSLVGGRTRDNEQFF
>TRBV5-1|-|-|TRBJ2-7
TGCGCCAGCAGCCCCCGAGGGGACGGGGTTTCCTACGAGCAGTACTTC
CASSPRGDGVSYEQYF
>TRBV29-1|-|-|TRBJ1-5
TGCAGCGCTGGGTGGGACACCGGTCAGCCCCAGCATTTT
CSAGWDTGQPQHF
>TRBV6-6|-|-|TRBJ1-6
TGTGCCAGCAGTTACTCGGAGCAGGTTGGCTCACCCCTCCACTTT
CASSYSEQVGSPLHF
>TRBV20-1|-|TRBD2|TRBJ2-3
TGCAGTGCTAGTCCCTTCCCATCTACGAAGCGGGGGACACACACAGATACGCAGTATTTT
CSASPFPSTKRGTHTDTQYF
>TRBV7-6|-|TRBD2|TRBJ2-3
TGTGCCAGCAGCCCTCCAGCCTCGAGCGGGATCACAGATACGCAGTATTTT
CASSPPASSGITDTQYF
>TRBV25-1|-|-|TRBJ1-2
TGTGCCAGCAGTGTCCCCACAGGGAGCTTCGGGGAGGGCTACACCTTC
CASSVPTGSFGEGYTF
>TRBV19|-|-|TRBJ1-5
TGTGCCAGTAGTAACCCCCCCTGGGGCAATCAGCCCCAGCATTTT
CASSNPPWGNQPQHF
>TRBV5-8|once|-|TRBJ1-5
TGTGCCAGCAGCTTGGCCGGGCAGGGAGCGGTTCAGCCCCAGCATTTT
CASSLAGQGAVQPQHF
>TRBV7-8|-|-|TRBJ2-2
TGTGCCAGCAGCGAATTTACCCGGGACACCGGGGAGCTGTTTTTT
CASSEFTRDTGELFF
>TRBV7-8|-|-|TRBJ2-3
TGTGCCAGCAGCTCCGGGGGGACATCGACAGATACGCAGTATTTT
CASSSGGTSTDTQYF
>TRBV6-1|-|TRBD2|TRBJ2-7
TGTGCCAGCAGTGTAGCGGGAGTGAAGTCCTACGAGCAGTACTTC
CASSVAGVKSYEQYF
>TRBV7-8|-|-|TRBJ2-7
TGTGCCAGCAGCTTAACCGGTACCTACGAGCAGTACTTC
CASSLTGTYEQYF
>TRBV18|few|TRBD2|TRBJ2-1
TGTGCCAGCTCACAAGCGGGGGGGCCAAACAATGAGCAGTTCTTC
CASSQAGGPNNEQFF